The clone carrying this T cell receptor beta chain was detected only a few times. Trimming took 6 bases from V and 2 from J, leaving 11 bases between them. CDR1 and CDR2 (germline): MNHEY, SVGEGT. The CDR3 sequence is 14 residues long. The data originate from a study of blood T cell repertoires in COVID-19. Per the original data handling: Estimation of nucleated cell counts relied on the amplification of reference gene primers. Here immunoSEQ multiplex PCR was the method, and the copy in TCRdb shows in-frame clones only, minus some. The D gene and trimming were derived from the DNA, and the V and J assignments and clone size from that table. In the table there are 110,000 to 150,000 clones, about 76% of which are singletons.

The receptor comes from a human donor in a cohort sampled during active COVID-19. Source material: peripheral blood. J is TRBJ1-3 and V is TRBV6-2 or TRBV6-3; D uncertain. CDR3 sequence: CASSQHQTGNTIYF. The DNA for the CDR3 is TGTGCCAGCAGCCAACACCAAACTGGAAACACCATATATTTT.